The source of this T cell receptor beta chain is a study of T cell responses to AZD1222 COVID-19 vaccine. Produced via immunoSEQ multiplex PCR; TCRdb's table is partial and in-frame only. Found here are 100,000 to 130,000 clones, roughly nine tenths of them singletons; the top ten hold approximately 4%. The V end was cut by 6 bases, the J end by 1 base, with 14 bases between. Germline CDR1 is ENHRY and CDR2 is SYGVKD. This CDR3 comprises 15 residues. The sequence was collected from an adult in good health. The V gene is TRBV10-3, the J gene TRBJ2-3; maybe TRBD1 (6 bases). The starting material was peripheral blood, obtained on day 0 of AZD1222 vaccination. The CDR3 region has the DNA TGTGCCATCAGAGGGGACACCTCTGGCACAGATACGCAGTATTTT. It codes for CAIRGDTSGTDTQYF.